The 10 T cell receptor beta chains listed next were all sequenced from one sample in a study of T cell responses to AZD1222 COVID-19 vaccine. Clones were read by immunoSEQ multiplex PCR, and TCRdb kept only the in-frame ones, dropping some. The sample holds some 180,000 clones, 87% seen once. This material consisted of peripheral blood, taken 28 days after the second AZD1222 dose. These receptors all come from an adult who received the AZD1222 COVID-19 vaccine.

This sequence joins TRBV6-2 or TRBV6-3 and TRBJ1-6; 9 positions agree with TRBD1. Germline CDR1 is MNHEY and CDR2 is SVGEGT. The trim removed 5 bases at V and 4 bases at J, leaving 6 bases unmatched. The CDR3 spans 16 residues. In nucleotides, the CDR3 is TGTGCCAGCAGTAAGGACAGGGGCGCGTATAATTCACCCCTCCACTTT. It is translated as CASSKDRGAYNSPLHF.

This clone was recorded a few times. This rearrangement joins TRBV2 to TRBJ1-2; 7 positions agree with TRBD1. The CDR3 is made up of 13 amino acids. The J segment lost 6 bases and the V segment lost 3 bases, leaving 4 bases of the junction unmatched. Germline V gives CDR1 SNHLY, CDR2 FYNNEI. CDR3 sequence: CASSEMTGNGYTF. CDR3 DNA: TGTGCCAGCAGTGAGATGACAGGGAATGGCTACACCTTC.

V and J are TRBV7-5 and TRBJ2-7; TRBD2, the table's D call, lacks a check against the DNA. TRBV7-5 is flagged as a pseudogene. The CDR3 spans 18 residues. CDR3 in amino acids: CVRSLNSRLAGFRNEQYF. CDR3 in DNA: TGTGTCAGAAGCCTCAATTCCCGGCTAGCGGGGTTCCGGAACGAGCAGTACTTC.

The chain employs TRBV9 and TRBJ2-7, with TRBD2 as a possible D gene (7 bases). Germline lookup yields CDR1 SGDLS and CDR2 YYNGEE. V gave up 4 bases and J gave up 3 bases, with 14 bases separating them. The length of the CDR3 is 14 residues. CDR3 nucleotide sequence: TGTGCCAGCAGCCCCCGGGGGGCCCACTACGAGCAGTACTTC. This codes for CASSPRGAHYEQYF.

This chain links TRBV25-1 with TRBJ2-7; a weak D match, TRBD2 (6 bases). The germline CDR1 and CDR2 sequences are MGHDK and SYGVNS. Trimming shortened V by 1 base and J by 0 bases, and 10 bases separated the two germline ends. The CDR3 contains 15 residues. The CDR3 region is CASSESGGSSYEQYF. Here the CDR3 DNA reads TGTGCCAGCAGTGAATCTGGAGGGAGCTCCTACGAGCAGTACTTC.

The chain links TRBV6-2 or TRBV6-3 to TRBJ2-5, with 16 nucleotides matching TRBD2. The CDR3 runs to 17 residues. From germline, CDR1 is MNHEY and CDR2 SVGEGT. V shed 6 bases, J shed 5 bases, and the junction held 9 bases outside the gene matches. CDR3 region: CASSPGLAGGLRETQYF. DNA for the CDR3: TGTGCCAGCAGCCCGGGACTAGCGGGGGGGCTCAGGGAGACCCAGTACTTC.

CDR3: CASSQDRDRGPQPQHF. The DNA for the CDR3 is TGCGCCAGCAGCCAAGACCGGGACAGGGGGCCTCAGCCCCAGCATTTT. The chain recombines TRBV4-1 with TRBJ1-5; 12 positions match TRBD1. Germline values: CDR1 MGHRA, CDR2 YSYEKL. The V segment lost 0 bases and the J segment 6 bases; nucleotides outside the gene matches: 3. The CDR3 extends over 16 amino acids.

This clone has just one count. The V and J genes are TRBV9 and TRBJ2-1; TRBD2 agrees at 8 bases. With V trimmed by 4 bases and J by 6 bases, 9 bases remained unmatched. CDR1 SGDLS and CDR2 YYNGEE come from the germline V gene. CDR3 length: 15 residues. The chain's CDR3 is CASSLTGGPTNEQFF. CDR3 sequence (DNA): TGTGCCAGCAGCCTGACGGGGGGGCCCACCAATGAGCAGTTCTTC.

This clone was picked up one time. The chain is built from TRBV2 and TRBJ1-1, with TRBD1 as a possible D gene (5 bases). CDR3 size: 16 residues. V shed 6 bases and J shed 1 base, with 18 bases lying between them. Germline V gene sequence: CDR1 SNHLY, CDR2 FYNNEI. This chain's CDR3 is CASSVSPTGENTEAFF. CDR3 nucleotide sequence: TGTGCCAGCAGCGTTTCCCCTACAGGAGAGAACACTGAAGCTTTCTTT.

The rearrangement joins TRBV27 to TRBJ2-1; the match to TRBD2 covers 8 bases. There are 16 residues in the CDR3. The ends lost 2 bases at V and 4 bases at J; junction bases unmatched: 7. From germline, CDR1 is MNHEY and CDR2 SMNVEV (reference sequence). CDR3 DNA sequence: TGTGCCAGCAGTTTAGATTTAGCGGGATCGTACAATGAGCAGTTCTTC. It yields the protein CASSLDLAGSYNEQFF.